This T cell receptor beta chain was profiled in a study of blood T cells in healthy people across ages. Study observations and caveats: Observed TCR beta diversity showed a strong correlation with the percentage of naive T cells as measured by flow cytometry. Long-lived donors exceeded aged donors in naive CD4+ cells and diversity.

The people who gave samples were healthy Caucasians from Russia, aged about 6 to 95. Of note for this clonotype: Its specificity is not known.

Primers used in a second PCR of roughly 6 to 11 cycles were a sample-barcoded 5' primer and a J-beta primer mix. Every sample produced at least 3 million CDR3-containing paired-end reads. TCRdb passed the 5' RACE reads through MiXCR, listing each CDR3 protein once. Here the sample spans around 1.5 million distinct CDR3 sequences, roughly 32% being singletons. Losses at the gene ends were 5 bases for V and 5 bases for J; bases not matched to a gene: 10. The CDR3 runs 15 residues. Germline V lookup: CDR1 SGDLS, CDR2 YYNGEE. The clonotype was recovered from a woman aged 25 to 45 in good health. The chain carries TRBV9 and TRBJ1-2, with TRBD1 matching 9 bases. The specimen was blood. The CDR3 nucleotides are TGTGCCAGCAGGGACCCGGACAGGGGTTCTTATGGCTACACCTTC. Amino acids: CASRDPDRGSYGYTF.